This TCR beta chain was identified in a study of Ad26.COV2.S vaccination and SARS-CoV-2 variants. Here immunoSEQ multiplex PCR was the method, and the copy in TCRdb shows in-frame clones only, minus some. The table records hundreds of thousands of clones, roughly 87% of them present only once. Treatment meaning: around 19 received Ad26.COV2.S at low or high dose, single or two shots; about 5 received placebo; per-sample allocation not given. Collection of samples fell on day 63 after the first vaccine or placebo injection. The germline V gene encodes CDR1 MGHDK and CDR2 SYGVNS. V lost 3 bases to trimming and J lost 4 bases; unmatched junction nucleotides: 7. The CDR3 consists of 15 residues.

The receptor was isolated from a person aged 18-65 years who received the Ad26.COV2.S COVID-19 vaccine or a placebo. The chain links TRBV25-1 to TRBJ1-2; 8 bases are a match to TRBD1. The material was peripheral blood, obtained in a trial of Ad26.COV2.S vaccine versus placebo. The CDR3 DNA follows: TGTGCCAGCAGTGAGTCGGACAGGGCCTTCTATGGCTACACCTTC. Protein: CASSESDRAFYGYTF.